This T cell receptor (beta chain) was recorded in a study of cytomegalovirus exposure and HLA in healthy donors. Points from the study as a whole: Altogether, some 170 TCR beta chains were recorded as cytomegalovirus-associated. TCR beta sequences reportedly predicted the HLA-A and HLA-B alleles of most subjects accurately. Many donors carried some public TCRs, although rarity characterized most TCR sequences.

Concerning this clone: What it recognizes is unknown. This CDR3 is also generated by other DNA sequences in the sample.

13 Jbeta primers and 60 Vbeta primers were used for the PCR. Produced via immunoSEQ multiplex PCR; TCRdb's table is partial and in-frame only. Of about 190,000 clones listed, around 83% are singletons. This CDR3 has 15 residues. Trimming took 3 bases from V and 0 from J; bases not matched to a gene: 1. Germline-derived CDR1 and CDR2 are SGHRS and YFSETQ. The sequence was obtained from a woman aged 40 to 50 in good health and CMV-seronegative. The sequenced sample consisted of PBMCs. The chain combines TRBV5-1 with TRBJ1-4; TRBD1 matches 8 bases. CDR3 region: CASSSQGATNEKLFF. CDR3 DNA: TGCGCCAGCAGCTCACAGGGGGCAACTAATGAAAAACTGTTTTTT. Looking up the rest from reference TRBV5-1 and TRBJ1-4 gives the full variable domain: KAGVTQTPRYLIKTRGQQVTLSCSPISGHRSVSWYQQTPGQGLQFLFEYFSETQRNKGNFPGRFSGRQFSNSRSEMNVSTLELGDSALYLCASSSQGATNEKLFFGSGTQLSVL.